These 30 T cell receptor beta chains share one sample of origin, sequenced in a study of regulatory T cells in long-lasting Graves disease. Assembly of TCR beta libraries relied on iRepertoire HTBI primers together with Arm-PCR of CDR3 regions. TCRdb analysed the multiplex PCR reads with MiXCR anew, one entry per CDR3 protein. There are some 490,000 distinct CDR3 sequences in the sample; approximately 12% occur only once, and roughly 8.9% lies in the top ten. Regarding time point: newly diagnosed GD, antithyroid drugs for less than 3 months. Construction of the TCR library relied on RNA isolated from PBMCs. These same data were also listed under a study on T cells in Graves' hyperthyroidism and ophthalmopathy.

Specimen: peripheral blood mononuclear cells (PBMCs), collected at new diagnosis, from a patient treated with antithyroid drugs. The origin of the receptors is a woman in her 30s with Graves disease.

In its sample, this clonotype was seen many times. This chain joins TRBV6-2 or TRBV6-3 and TRBJ2-1, with 10 positions matching TRBD2. Germline trimming cut 2 bases from V and 7 bases from J; bases unmatched to any gene: 8. The germline V gene has CDR1 MNHEY and CDR2 SVGEGT. The CDR3 sequence is 16 residues long. CDR3 nucleotides: TGTGCCAGCAGTTACCATAAGCGGGAGGGCCGAAATGAGCAGTTCTTC. This codes for CASSYHKREGRNEQFF.

There are a few counts of this clonotype. V usage is TRBV6-2 or TRBV6-3 and J usage is TRBJ1-3; D ambiguous. The germline V gene encodes CDR1 MNHEY and CDR2 SVGEGT. This CDR3 has 15 residues. V was cut by 5 bases and J by 0 bases, with 11 bases left in between. CDR3 region: CASSPDQSSGNTIYF. The CDR3 DNA follows: TGTGCCAGCAGTCCGGACCAAAGCTCTGGAAACACCATATATTTT.

In regard to this clonotype: Given a far larger clone just one base away, this is likely a sequencing read error. CDR3 DNA sequence: TGTGCCAGCAGCCCGGGGACTAGCGGGAGGTTAGACGTTCAGTACTTC. Protein sequence: CASSPGTSGRLDVQYF. The chain combines TRBV11-2 with TRBJ2-5; 15 bases align to TRBD2. V trimming: 5 bases; J trimming: 11 bases; junction bases outside the gene matches: 12. The CDR3 runs 16 residues. Per germline, CDR1 SGHAT and CDR2 FQNNGV.

A word on this clonotype: It differs at one base from a far larger clone, so likely a read error. The rearrangement links TRBV11-2 to TRBJ2-5, with 9 positions matching TRBD2. Gene TRBJ2-1 matches the end of the DNA better, so the J call may be wrong. This CDR3 is 15 amino acids long. Germline loops: CDR1 SGHAT, CDR2 FQNNGV. The CDR3 coding sequence is TGTGCCAGCAGGGGTAGCGGGAGTAGTTACAATGGGCAGTTCTTC. Protein sequence: CASRGSGSSYNGQFF.

This chain uses TRBV9 with TRBJ1-1, with a possible D match to TRBD1 (6 bases). Germline V lookup: CDR1 SGDLS, CDR2 YYNGEE. This CDR3 spans 17 amino acids. Trimming removed 3 bases at V and 3 bases at J, with 21 bases between. CDR3 amino acids: CASSASSGVSRDTEAFF. As DNA, the CDR3 is TGTGCCAGCAGCGCCTCCTCAGGGGTAAGTCGGGACACTGAAGCTTTCTTT.

This clonotype was detected only a few times. The rearrangement uses TRBV3-1 and TRBJ1-2; D is undetermined. The germline CDR1 and CDR2 sequences are LGHDT and YNNKEL (reference sequence). V was cut by 3 bases and J by 1 base, with 15 bases left in between. This CDR3 has 16 residues. CDR3 sequence reads: CASSHKQMMSNYGYTF. CDR3 sequence (DNA): TGTGCCAGCAGCCATAAGCAGATGATGAGTAACTATGGCTACACCTTC.

This clonotype was seen at least ten times. The rearrangement links TRBV7-9 to TRBJ1-2; the match to TRBD1 covers 7 bases. The germline gives CDR1 SEHNR, CDR2 FQNEAQ (reference sequence). V gave up 1 base and J gave up 8 bases; unmatched junction bases: 10. This CDR3 is 15 amino acids long. The DNA for the CDR3 is TGTGCCAGCAGCTTAGTTTTCGGACAGGAGGCGGGCTACACCTTC. As protein: CASSLVFGQEAGYTF.

This clonotype appeared a few times. V is TRBV2 and J is TRBJ1-2; TRBD1 matches 8 bases. CDR3 length equals 14 residues. V was pared by 4 bases and J by 10 bases, with 11 bases of the junction left unmatched. Germline CDR1 and CDR2: SNHLY and FYNNEI. For the CDR3, the DNA is TGTGCCAGCAGTGGGGATGGACAGGGATACCCCTACACCTTC. It yields the protein CASSGDGQGYPYTF.

Ten or more counts support this clonotype. The chain carries TRBV6-2 or TRBV6-3 and TRBJ2-6; D uncertain. CDR1 is MNHEY, CDR2 SVGEGT, per germline. The CDR3 totals 15 residues. With 0 bases removed from V and 0 bases from J, the gap between germline ends came to 3 bases. The CDR3, as DNA: TGTGCCAGCAGTTACTCCTACTCTGGGGCCAACGTCCTGACTTTC. Protein product: CASSYSYSGANVLTF.

This clonotype was seen repeatedly, ten times or more. The chain joins TRBV6-5 to TRBJ1-1; unclear D gene. Germline CDR1 and CDR2: MNHEY and SVGAGI. Trimming shortened V by 4 bases and J by 0 bases, and 18 bases separated the two germline ends. The CDR3 is 17 amino acids. The CDR3 reads CASSSGRWAMMNTEAFF. The DNA for the CDR3 is TGTGCCAGCAGTTCGGGCAGGTGGGCGATGATGAACACTGAAGCTTTCTTT.

This clonotype has ten or more counts. V is TRBV30 and J is TRBJ1-1; D is uncertain. CDR1 and CDR2 from the germline V gene are GTSNPN and SVGIG (reference sequence). Trimming stripped 3 bases from V and 6 bases from J, with 20 bases between. The CDR3 has 15 amino acids. The CDR3 reads CAWSTRLVGVSEAFF. The DNA of the CDR3 is TGTGCCTGGAGCACCAGGCTAGTCGGAGTCTCTGAAGCTTTCTTT.

This clonotype was recorded many times. For the CDR3, the DNA is TGTGCCAGCAGCTCCAATAGCGGGAGGCTTTCCTACGAGCAGTACTTC. Protein sequence: CASSSNSGRLSYEQYF. The chain employs TRBV13 and TRBJ2-7, with 10 nucleotides matching TRBD2. This CDR3 contains 16 residues. With V trimmed by 4 bases and J by 1 base, 7 bases remained unmatched. The V gene's germline CDR1 is PRHDT and CDR2 FYEKMQ (reference sequence).

This clonotype was recorded many times. The genes are TRBV7-2 and TRBJ2-3; possible D gene TRBD1, 6 bases. The V and J ends lost 5 bases and 3 bases respectively, with 12 bases between them. Germline V lookup: CDR1 SGHTA, CDR2 FQGNSA. This CDR3 region has 14 residues. In nucleotides, the CDR3 is TGTGCCAGCAGCCAGGGGAGCGTTACAGATACGCAGTATTTT. Translated: CASSQGSVTDTQYF.

This clonotype was seen many times. The rearrangement links TRBV28 to TRBJ2-1; D gene ambiguous. The V and J ends lost 7 bases and 3 bases respectively, with 13 bases between them. CDR1 and CDR2 (germline): MDHEN, SYDVKM. CDR3 length: 14 residues. The CDR3 region is CASKGGPFYNEQFF. CDR3 DNA sequence: TGTGCCAGCAAAGGCGGACCGTTCTACAATGAGCAGTTCTTC.

The rearrangement links TRBV7-9 to TRBJ1-4; D is possibly TRBD1 (5 bases). CDR1 SEHNR and CDR2 FQNEAQ come from the germline V gene (reference sequence). The CDR3 covers 17 residues. V lost 2 bases and J lost 8, with 21 bases in between. For the CDR3, the DNA is TGTGCCAGCAGCTTATCCCCAGGCAGGGAGGAGGAAGAAAAACTGTTTTTT. Translating gives CASSLSPGREEEEKLFF.

This clonotype has a count of ten or more. V and J are TRBV4-3 and TRBJ2-7; tentative D call: TRBD2 (6 bases). This CDR3 comprises 15 residues. Trimming pared 1 base from V and 3 bases from J, leaving 13 bases between. Germline CDR1 and CDR2: LGHNA and YSLEER. The CDR3 bases are TGCGCCAGCAGCCAAGTAGCTAGCGACGGCTACGAGCAGTACTTC. This encodes CASSQVASDGYEQYF.

In this sample, this clonotype turned up many times. This rearrangement joins TRBV18 to TRBJ1-4; D is ambiguous. CDR3 size: 12 residues. Germline V CDR1 and CDR2: KGHSH, LQKENI. Trimming shortened V by 2 bases and J by 8 bases, and 6 bases separated the two germline ends. The CDR3 DNA is TGTGCCAGCTCACCAACGGCAGAAAAACTGTTTTTT. It is translated as CASSPTAEKLFF.

This clonotype was picked up one time. The J gene is TRBJ2-5, the V gene TRBV20-1, with 12 bases lining up with TRBD2. Germline V gives CDR1 DFQATT, CDR2 SNEGSKA (reference sequence). The CDR3 extends over 15 amino acids. J lost 5 bases, V lost 3 bases, and 7 bases had no gene match. The chain's CDR3 is CSASRLAGGLETQYF. In DNA, the CDR3 is TGCAGTGCTAGTAGGCTAGCGGGAGGGCTGGAGACCCAGTACTTC.

This clonotype was seen ten or more times. The chain uses TRBV6-1 and TRBJ1-2; D remains ambiguous. Trimming pared 4 bases from V and 1 base from J, leaving 7 bases between. The CDR3 loop spans 13 amino acids. CDR1 and CDR2 from the germline V gene are MNHNS and SASEGT. The CDR3 loop reads CASSVTDNYGYTF. In DNA, the CDR3 is TGTGCCAGCAGTGTCACGGATAACTATGGCTACACCTTC.

This sequence joins TRBV5-5 and TRBJ2-3; weak D call: TRBD1 (6 bases). The V gene's germline CDR1 is SGHKS and CDR2 YYEKEE (reference sequence). The CDR3 is 15 amino acids. With 2 bases removed from V and 2 bases from J, the gap between germline ends came to 12 bases. The CDR3 loop is CASSFSGQYTDTQYF. DNA for the CDR3: TGTGCCAGCAGCTTTTCAGGACAGTACACAGATACGCAGTATTTT. Full variable domain (rest looked up from reference TRBV5-5 and TRBJ2-3): DAGVTQSPTHLIKTRGQQVTLRCSPISGHKSVSWYQQVLGQGPQFIFQYYEKEERGRGNFPDRFSARQFPNYSSELNVNALLLGDSALYLCASSFSGQYTDTQYFGPGTRLTVL.

This clonotype was observed many times. V gene TRBV10-2 combines with J gene TRBJ1-1; maybe TRBD1 (5 bases). The CDR3 has 16 amino acids. The V and J ends lost 0 bases and 1 base respectively, with 12 bases between them. Germline CDR1 reads WSHSY; CDR2 reads SAAADI. In nucleotides, the CDR3 is TGCGCCAGCAGTGAGTCCGGGTTCGGGGGGAACACTGAAGCTTTCTTT. It encodes CASSESGFGGNTEAFF.

The table lists this clonotype with many counts. The chain is built from TRBV9 and TRBJ2-3, with D perhaps TRBD2 (6 bases). V was shortened by 2 bases and J by 6 bases, with 16 bases between the two germline ends. This CDR3 spans 15 amino acids. CDR1 and CDR2 (germline): SGDLS, YYNGEE. The CDR3 sequence: CASSVGEVRMDTQYF. The CDR3, as DNA: TGTGCCAGCAGCGTTGGGGAGGTCCGCATGGATACGCAGTATTTT.

The chain joins TRBV6-1 to TRBJ2-2; no firm D call. The CDR3 runs to 11 residues. CDR1 is MNHNS and CDR2 is SASEGT in the germline V gene. V lost 7 bases to trimming and J lost 7 bases, with 7 bases between them. CDR3 amino acids: CASTGGGELFF. The CDR3 DNA follows: TGTGCCAGCACGGGTGGCGGGGAGCTGTTTTTT.

This clonotype appeared a few times. J is TRBJ2-1 and V is TRBV7-3; D possibly corresponds to TRBD2 (5 bases). Germline CDR1 reads SGHTA; CDR2 reads FQGTGA. V was pared by 6 bases and J by 4 bases, with 13 bases between. CDR3 size: 14 residues. The CDR3 DNA is TGTGCCAGCAGTTCCGCGGGTGCGTACAATGAGCAGTTCTTC. Amino acid sequence: CASSSAGAYNEQFF.

This clonotype has a handful of counts. The rearrangement links TRBV5-4 to TRBJ2-1; D unresolved. The CDR3 covers 14 residues. V lost 5 bases, J lost 5 bases, and 14 bases lay in between. Germline V gene data show CDR1 as SGHNT and CDR2 as YYREEE (reference sequence). The CDR3, as DNA: TGTGCCAGCAGTCATAAATCTCGGGACAATGAGCAGTTCTTC. Its protein product is CASSHKSRDNEQFF.

This clonotype was picked up many times. V and J are TRBV30 and TRBJ2-1, with TRBD2 identical over 8 bases. V shed 2 bases and J 15 bases; nucleotides not matched to a gene: 6. This CDR3 region has 11 residues. Germline V gives CDR1 GTSNPN, CDR2 SVGIG (reference sequence). The CDR3 here is CAWSTGTRLFF. CDR3 nucleotide sequence: TGTGCCTGGAGTACCGGGACTAGGCTGTTCTTC.

This clonotype was counted many times. The chain has TRBV28 and TRBJ1-5; D may be TRBD1 (6 bases). CDR1 and CDR2 (germline): MDHEN, SYDVKM. V was clipped by 7 bases and J by 3 bases, with 16 bases between them. The CDR3 runs to 15 residues. The CDR3 DNA reads TGTGCCAGCAAATGGGGGGCAGCCCTCAATCAGCCCCAGCATTTT. It codes for CASKWGAALNQPQHF.

This clonotype was seen ten or more times. This chain joins TRBV5-1 and TRBJ2-1, with D possibly being TRBD1 or TRBD2 (5 bases each). CDR1 and CDR2 (germline): SGHRS, YFSETQ. This CDR3 spans 17 amino acids. Trimming cost V 4 bases and J 9 bases, with 26 bases left between them. The DNA for the CDR3 is TGCGCCAGCAGCCCAAGTATACAGGAACTAGGGTATGGTGAGCAGTTCTTC. Translating it yields CASSPSIQELGYGEQFF.

A word on this clonotype: This could be a read error, since a much larger clone is one nucleotide away. The J gene is TRBJ2-7, the V gene TRBV5-6, with D uncertain. Germline V gene data show CDR1 as SGHDT and CDR2 as YYEEEE. The CDR3 totals 11 residues. The DNA of the CDR3 is TGTGCCAGCAGCTTGGACCACGAGCAGTGCTTC. This codes for CASSLDHEQCF.

This clonotype occurred many times. The chain employs TRBV4-2 and TRBJ2-1, with TRBD2 matching 11 bases. This CDR3 is built from 16 residues. Germline values: CDR1 LGHNA, CDR2 YNFKEQ. V shed 4 bases, J shed 4 bases, and the junction held 6 bases outside the gene matches. CDR3 region: CASSRPGTSGYNEQFF. The CDR3 DNA reads TGTGCCAGCAGCCGACCAGGGACTAGCGGTTACAATGAGCAGTTCTTC.